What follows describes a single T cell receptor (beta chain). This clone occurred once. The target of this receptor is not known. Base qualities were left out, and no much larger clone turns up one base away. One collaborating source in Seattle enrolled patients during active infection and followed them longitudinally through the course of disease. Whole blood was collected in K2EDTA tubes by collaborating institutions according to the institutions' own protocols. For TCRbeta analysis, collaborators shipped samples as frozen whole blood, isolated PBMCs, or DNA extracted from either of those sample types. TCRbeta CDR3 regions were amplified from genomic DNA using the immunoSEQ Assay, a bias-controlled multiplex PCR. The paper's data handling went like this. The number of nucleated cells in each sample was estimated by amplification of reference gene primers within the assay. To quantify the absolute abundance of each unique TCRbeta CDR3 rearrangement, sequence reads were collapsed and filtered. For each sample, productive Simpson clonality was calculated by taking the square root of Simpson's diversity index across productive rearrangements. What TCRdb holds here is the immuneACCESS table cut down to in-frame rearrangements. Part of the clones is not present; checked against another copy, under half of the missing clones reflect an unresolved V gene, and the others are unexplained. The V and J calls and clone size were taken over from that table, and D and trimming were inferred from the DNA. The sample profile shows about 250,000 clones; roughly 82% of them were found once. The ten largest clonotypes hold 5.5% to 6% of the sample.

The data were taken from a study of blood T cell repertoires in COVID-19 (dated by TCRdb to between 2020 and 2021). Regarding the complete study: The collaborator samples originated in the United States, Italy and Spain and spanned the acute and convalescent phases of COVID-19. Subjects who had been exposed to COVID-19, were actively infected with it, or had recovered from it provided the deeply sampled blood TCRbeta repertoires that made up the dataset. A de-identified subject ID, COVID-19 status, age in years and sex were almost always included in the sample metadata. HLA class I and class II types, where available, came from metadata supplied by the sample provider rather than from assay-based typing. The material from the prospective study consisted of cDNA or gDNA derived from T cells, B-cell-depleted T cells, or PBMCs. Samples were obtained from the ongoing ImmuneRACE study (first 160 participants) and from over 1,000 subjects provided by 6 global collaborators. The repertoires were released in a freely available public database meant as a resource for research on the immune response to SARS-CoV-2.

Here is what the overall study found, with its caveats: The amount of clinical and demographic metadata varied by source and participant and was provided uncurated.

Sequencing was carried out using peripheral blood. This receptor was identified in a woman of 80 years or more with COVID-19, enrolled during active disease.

The DNA is as follows: TGTGCCAGCAGTGAATCCAGGGGGCGAGGGGAGCAGTACTTC. Its protein reads: CASSESRGRGEQYF. This sequence uses TRBV6-1 and TRBJ2-7, with 8 middle bases fitting TRBD1. Spanning cysteine to phenylalanine, the CDR3 consists of 14 amino acids. Here the CDR3 DNA is all that survives: 42 bases in frame from base 1. Trimmed from V: 2 bases; trimmed from J: 7 bases; junction bases lacking a gene match: 7. Sequences MNHNS (CDR1) and SASEGT (CDR2) are obtained from the germline V gene.